The rows below give T cell receptor beta chains drawn from one sample of a study of shared clonotypes between healthy human individuals. Clones were sequenced by immunoSEQ multiplex PCR, and TCRdb holds only the in-frame ones, with some missing. The sample gives about 600,000 clones, nearly 97% of which show up once; 0.11% is in the top ten. The specimen was naive CD8+ T cells sorted from blood. The origin of the receptors is a woman aged 25 to 39 in good health. The CDR3 runs from the conserved cysteine through the conserved F or W. Each record gives: V gene, clone size, J gene, D gene, CDR3 protein, CDR3 DNA. The D gene is left open where the match is weak. Part of the rows lack a size; the others show once, few, many or a class for expanded clones.

TRBV7-2	-	TRBJ2-1	TRBD2	CASSPGTSPYNEQFF	TGTGCCAGCAGCCCCGGGACTAGCCCCTACAATGAGCAGTTCTTC
TRBV27	-	TRBJ2-2	-	CASSLSGGGLTGELFF	TGTGCCAGCAGTTTATCGGGCGGGGGCCTCACCGGGGAGCTGTTTTTT
TRBV6-5	-	TRBJ1-1	-	CASRPTEMNTEAFF	TGTGCCAGCAGACCGACAGAAATGAACACTGAAGCTTTCTTT
TRBV6-1	-	TRBJ2-3	-	CASDNTDTQYF	TGTGCCAGCGACAACACAGATACGCAGTATTTT
TRBV7-8	-	TRBJ2-1	TRBD2	CASSLVVSGINEQFF	TGTGCCAGCAGCTTAGTAGTTAGCGGGATCAATGAGCAGTTCTTC
TRBV10-3	-	TRBJ2-2	-	CATGSESVNTGELFF	TGTGCCACGGGGAGCGAATCGGTAAACACCGGGGAGCTGTTTTTT
TRBV6-5	once	TRBJ2-5	-	CASRGEQETQYF	TGTGCCAGCAGAGGTGAGCAAGAGACCCAGTACTTC
TRBV11-2	-	TRBJ1-1	-	CASSSMRAGNTEAFF	TGTGCCAGCAGCTCCATGCGGGCAGGGAACACTGAAGCTTTCTTT
TRBV28	once	TRBJ1-1	-	CASSPGGPEAFF	TGTGCCAGCAGTCCGGGGGGCCCTGAAGCTTTCTTT
TRBV4-1	-	TRBJ1-2	-	CASSHTRDPSYGYTF	TGCGCCAGCAGCCACACCCGGGATCCGAGTTATGGCTACACCTTC
TRBV27	-	TRBJ2-7	TRBD1	CASSTGTGLAEQYF	TGTGCCAGCAGCACCGGGACAGGGTTGGCCGAGCAGTACTTC
TRBV5-8	-	TRBJ2-3	-	CASSYDEVDTQYF	TGTGCCAGCAGTTACGACGAGGTGGATACGCAGTATTTT
TRBV2	-	TRBJ2-1	TRBD2	CASMGTGKGLAGGPRYNEQFF	TGTGCCAGCATGGGGACAGGGAAGGGCCTAGCGGGAGGGCCTCGATACAATGAGCAGTTCTTC
TRBV7-8	-	TRBJ1-1	TRBD1	CASSSYPGTGLNTEAFF	TGTGCCAGCAGCTCTTACCCCGGGACAGGGTTAAACACTGAAGCTTTCTTT
TRBV6-6	-	TRBJ2-1	-	CASSSGTSRGLEQFF	TGTGCCAGCAGTTCCGGGACTAGTAGGGGGCTTGAGCAGTTCTTC